This T cell receptor (beta chain) stems from a study of a mutant IDH1 vaccine in newly diagnosed glioma. About the research overall: All eight of the vaccinations patients received fell in weeks 1, 3, 5, 7, 11, 15, 19 and 23. Patients previously underwent radiotherapy, temozolomide, or both, and most underwent both. First vaccine doses came 4-6 weeks after radiotherapy alone, or with temozolomide cycles.

Indicated time point: week 23, last vaccination. Doses of 300 ug of mutant IDH1 20-mer peptide were given with topical imiquimod. Generated by immunoSEQ multiplex PCR, the TCRdb table keeps only in-frame clones and is missing some. Among around 80,000 clones listed, more than 70% were seen once. With regard to this clone: Its antigen is as yet unknown.

Per germline, CDR1 MGHRA and CDR2 YSYEKL. Trimming at V came to 0 bases and at J to 6 bases, leaving 8 bases not matched to a gene. CDR3 length: 16 amino acids. The TCR comes from a woman between 50 and 59 years old with glioma. The chain couples TRBV4-1 to TRBJ1-5; 7 nucleotides line up with TRBD1. Here the sequenced sample was PBMCs, taken from a glioma patient whose treatment included an IDH1 peptide vaccine. CDR3 nucleotide sequence: TGCGCCAGCAGCCAAGAGGGGAGGACAGGAAGTCAGCCCCAGCATTTT. This codes for CASSQEGRTGSQPQHF.